This section outlines one TCR beta chain sequence together with its context. The data originate from a study of T-cell reconstitution after alpha-beta-depleted transplantation in children. The CDR3 spans 15 residues. V was clipped by 4 bases and J by 3 bases; unmatched bases: 8. From germline, CDR1 is MNHNS and CDR2 SASEGT. A TCRbeta library incorporating unique molecular identifiers was prepared. MiXCR was run by TCRdb on the PCR reads, yielding one entry per CDR3 protein. In the table there are around 530,000 distinct CDR3 sequences, about 33% of which are singletons. The sequencing here drew on PBMCs from the stem cell graft donor, taken from the stem cell graft. This chain uses TRBV6-1 with TRBJ2-7; 8 bases are shared with TRBD2. This TCR derives from a human donor who donated a stem cell graft to a child with aplastic anemia. The CDR3, as DNA: TGTGCCAGCAGTGTGTTTCGGAGCGGGAGCTACGAGCAGTACGTC. As protein: CASSVFRSGSYEQYV.